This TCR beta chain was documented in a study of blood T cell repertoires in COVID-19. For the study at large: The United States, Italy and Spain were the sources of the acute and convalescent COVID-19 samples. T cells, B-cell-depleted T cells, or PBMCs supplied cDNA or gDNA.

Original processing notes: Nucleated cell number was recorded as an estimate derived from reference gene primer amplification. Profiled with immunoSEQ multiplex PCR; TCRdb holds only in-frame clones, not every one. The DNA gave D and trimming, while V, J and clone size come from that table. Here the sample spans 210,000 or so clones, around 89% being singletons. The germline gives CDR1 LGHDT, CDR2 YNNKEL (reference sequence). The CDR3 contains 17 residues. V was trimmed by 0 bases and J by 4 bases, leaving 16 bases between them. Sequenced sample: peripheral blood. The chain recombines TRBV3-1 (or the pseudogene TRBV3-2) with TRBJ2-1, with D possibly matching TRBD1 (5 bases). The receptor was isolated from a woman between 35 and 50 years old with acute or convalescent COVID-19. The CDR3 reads CASSQDPAGMYYNEQFF. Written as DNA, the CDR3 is TGTGCCAGCAGCCAAGACCCAGCAGGGATGTATTACAATGAGCAGTTCTTC.